The 5 T cell receptor beta chains below all came from one sample that was sequenced in a study of blood T cells in healthy people across ages. A second 7 to 11 cycle PCR used barcoded and J-beta primers. One entry per CDR3 protein, called by TCRdb with MiXCR from the 5' RACE reads. The table shows about 640,000 distinct CDR3 sequences, with roughly 50% occurring only once. Source material: blood. These receptors all stem from a man aged 55 to 69 in good health.

This clonotype is a singleton in its sample. J is TRBJ2-1 and V is TRBV12-5, with D hard to call. The CDR3 totals 18 residues. Between the trimmed V and J ends, which lost 0 bases and 9 bases, there was a span of 24 bases. Per germline, CDR1 LGHNT and CDR2 FRNRAP. The CDR3 spells CASGLVGFSAASFSEQFF. The DNA for the CDR3 is TGTGCTAGTGGTTTGGTAGGCTTCTCGGCAGCATCCTTCAGTGAGCAGTTCTTC. The full variable domain, rest sourced from reference TRBV12-5 and TRBJ2-1, is DARVTQTPRHKVTEMGQEVTMRCQPILGHNTVFWYRQTMMQGLELLAYFRNRAPLDDSGMPKDRFSAEMPDATLATLKIQPSEPRDSAVYFCASGLVGFSAASFSEQFFGPGTRLTVL.

The chain employs TRBV20-1 and TRBJ1-2; maybe TRBD1 (5 bases). Germline CDR1 and CDR2: DFQATT and SNEGSKA (reference sequence). Trimming left V 6 bases short and J 7 bases short, with 18 bases between. The CDR3 is made up of 13 amino acids. The CDR3 region is CSAQSGSGSGYTF. CDR3 DNA: TGCAGTGCCCAAAGCGGCTCAGGGTCTGGCTACACCTTC.

The rearrangement joins TRBV20-1 to TRBJ2-5, with a weak D call TRBD1 (6 bases). Germline-derived CDR1 and CDR2 are DFQATT and SNEGSKA (reference sequence). The V end was cut by 1 base, the J end by 1 base, with 10 bases between. This CDR3 comprises 14 residues. CDR3 DNA sequence: TGCAGTGCTAGAGCCCCGACAGGCCAAGAGACCCAGTACTTC. Translation gives CSARAPTGQETQYF.

This clonotype appeared a few times. This chain joins TRBV3-1 and TRBJ2-4; D may be TRBD2 (6 bases). Matching the DNA end better, TRBJ2-7 makes the J call doubtful. Germline V CDR1 and CDR2: LGHDT, YNNKEL (reference sequence). The CDR3 consists of 13 residues. This chain's CDR3 is CASSFGGDHEQYF. CDR3 coding DNA: TGTGCCAGCAGTTTCGGGGGAGACCACGAGCAGTACTTC.

This clonotype appeared a few times. V gene TRBV4-2 combines with J gene TRBJ2-5, with 7 bases identical to TRBD1. The CDR3 totals 16 residues. The J segment lost 4 bases and the V segment lost 1 base, leaving 9 bases of the junction unmatched. Per the germline V gene, CDR1 is LGHNA and CDR2 is YNFKEQ. The CDR3 coding sequence is TGTGCCAGCAGCCAAGTTGTCAGGGGGTCGGGAGAGACCCAGTACTTC. Protein: CASSQVVRGSGETQYF.